Each of the 30 T cell receptor beta chains below was sequenced from the same sample in a study of T cells in Graves' hyperthyroidism and ophthalmopathy. TCR beta CDR3 regions were amplified from RNA transcripts. When the TCR CDR3 underwent first-round RT-PCR, the HTBI primer set was used. One entry per CDR3 protein, called by TCRdb with MiXCR from the multiplex PCR reads. The data contain 400,000 to 550,000 distinct CDR3 sequences, roughly an eighth of them seen just once; the ten biggest clones take up around a sixth. The specimen sequenced was blood. These receptors came from a woman younger than 35 with Graves' hyperthyroidism.

In its sample, this clonotype was seen many times. The CDR3 DNA follows: TGTGCCAGCAGCTTAGGAAACTCGGCGGGCACCGGGGAGCTGTTTTTT. Its translation is CASSLGNSAGTGELFF. This sequence joins TRBV11-3 and TRBJ2-2; tentative D call: TRBD2 (5 bases). Between the trimmed V and J ends, which lost 1 base and 4 bases, there was a span of 13 bases. The germline V gene has CDR1 SGHNT and CDR2 YENEEA. There are 16 residues in the CDR3.

As for this clonotype: A read error is possible here, since a much larger clone lies one base away. The V gene is TRBV19, the J gene TRBJ2-5; TRBD2 matches at 12 bases. CDR1 and CDR2 from the germline V gene are LNHDA and SQIVND (reference sequence). CDR3 length: 15 amino acids. The CDR3 is CPSSYLAGGRETQYF. In DNA form, the CDR3 reads TGTCCCAGTAGTTACCTAGCGGGAGGGAGGGAGACCCAGTACTTC.

This clonotype was counted at least ten times. The J gene is TRBJ2-3, the V gene TRBV5-1, with 9 bases lining up with TRBD2. This CDR3 contains 16 residues. V lost 6 bases, J lost 0 bases, and 8 bases stayed unmatched. Per the germline V gene, CDR1 is SGHRS and CDR2 is YFSETQ. In DNA, the CDR3 is TGCGCCAGCAACCCTTCTGCGGGAGGGAGCACAGATACGCAGTATTTT. Protein product: CASNPSAGGSTDTQYF.

This clonotype was seen many times. The chain combines TRBV18 with TRBJ2-7; D may be TRBD2 (5 bases). V was cut by 1 base and J by 2 bases, with 12 bases left in between. The CDR3 has 15 residues. Germline CDR1 is KGHSH and CDR2 is LQKENI. CDR3 sequence reads: CASSPRLDGTYEQYV. CDR3 nucleotides: TGTGCCAGCTCACCACGTTTGGACGGGACCTACGAGCAGTACGTC.

There are many counts of this clonotype. This chain links TRBV20-1 with TRBJ2-5; D ambiguous. V lost 3 bases and J 7 bases, leaving 12 bases between the germline ends. CDR1 DFQATT and CDR2 SNEGSKA come from the germline V gene (reference sequence). The CDR3 has 12 amino acids. This chain's CDR3 is CSASGGEGTQYF. The CDR3 DNA reads as TGCAGTGCTAGTGGTGGGGAAGGGACCCAGTACTTC.

There are many counts of this clonotype. The chain has TRBV7-8 and TRBJ2-7; D unresolved. The V gene's germline CDR1 is SGHVS and CDR2 FQNEAQ. V was cut by 5 bases and J by 2 bases, with 10 bases left in between. The CDR3 loop spans 13 amino acids. CDR3 DNA: TGTGCCAGCAGCCGACATTCCACCTACGAGCAGTACTTC. This translates into CASSRHSTYEQYF.

This clonotype occurred many times. This sequence joins TRBV20-1 and TRBJ2-3; 9 bases are shared with TRBD2. V dropped 5 bases and J dropped 0; count of bases not matched to a gene: 6. Per germline, CDR1 DFQATT and CDR2 SNEGSKA (reference sequence). CDR3 length: 15 amino acids. CDR3 residues: CSAGLAGGSTDTQYF. The CDR3 DNA reads TGCAGTGCTGGACTTGCGGGGGGGAGCACAGATACGCAGTATTTT.

A few counts support this clonotype. The V gene is TRBV5-1, the J gene TRBJ2-7; 10 bases map to TRBD1. V trimming: 0 bases; J trimming: 6 bases; junction bases outside the gene matches: 6. Germline values: CDR1 SGHRS, CDR2 YFSETQ. This CDR3 has 15 residues. CDR3 coding DNA: TGCGCCAGCAGCTTGGAGAGGGACAGGGGCTGCGAGCAGTACTTC. It codes for CASSLERDRGCEQYF.

This clonotype has at least ten counts. The chain couples TRBV12-3 or TRBV12-4 to TRBJ1-2; a weak D match, TRBD1 (5 bases). This CDR3 is built from 12 residues. Trimming left V 6 bases short and J 4 bases short, with 9 bases between. For the CDR3, the DNA is TGTGCCAGCAGCGGGACGGGCTATGGCTACACCTTC. Translation: CASSGTGYGYTF.

The sample holds a few counts of this clonotype. The V gene is TRBV19, the J gene TRBJ2-3; D is unclear. This CDR3 region has 13 residues. V lost 6 bases, J lost 3 bases, and 10 bases lay in between. Germline CDR1 reads LNHDA; CDR2 reads SQIVND (reference sequence). The CDR3 coding sequence is TGTGCCAGTAGGCCTACAAGGACAGATACGCAGTATTTT. This gives the protein CASRPTRTDTQYF.

V usage is TRBV20-1 and J usage is TRBJ2-3; 9 bases agree with TRBD2. CDR1 and CDR2 from the germline V gene are DFQATT and SNEGSKA (reference sequence). The length of the CDR3 is 16 residues. Trimming removed 2 bases from V and 1 base from J; junction bases left unmatched: 7. CDR3 DNA sequence: TGCAGTGCTAGACCTCCGGGACTAGCTCGCACAGATACGCAGTATTTT. It translates to CSARPPGLARTDTQYF.

This clonotype occurred a few times. This chain joins TRBV20-1 and TRBJ2-7; perhaps TRBD2 as D (5 bases). Germline V gives CDR1 DFQATT, CDR2 SNEGSKA (reference sequence). The CDR3 length is 12 residues. Trimming cost V 4 bases and J 6 bases, with 13 bases left between them. The CDR3 coding sequence is TGCAGTGCTACCACCGGCGGGTTCGAGCAGTACTTC. Amino acids: CSATTGGFEQYF.

In its sample, this clonotype was seen a few times. This rearrangement joins TRBV12-3 or TRBV12-4 to TRBJ1-2; D gene ambiguous. The CDR3 totals 14 residues. The V and J ends lost 3 bases and 6 bases respectively, with 14 bases between them. The DNA for the CDR3 is TGTGCCAGCAGTTTTCCCCCGCACGCCAATGGCTACACCTTC. Translating it yields CASSFPPHANGYTF.

Of note for this clonotype: A much larger clonotype is one base distant, so this may be a read error. This chain uses TRBV20-1 with TRBJ1-6; D perhaps matches TRBD1 (6 bases). Germline CDR1 reads DFQATT; CDR2 reads SNEGSKA (reference sequence). The CDR3 loop spans 15 amino acids. The CDR3 here is CSASKGGLRNLPLHF. The CDR3 nucleotides are TGCAGTGCTAGTAAAGGGGGTCTTAGGAATTTACCCCTCCACTTT.

V is TRBV9 and J is TRBJ2-1; D may be TRBD2 (6 bases). The CDR3 has 15 amino acids. Trimming shortened V by 2 bases and J by 0 bases, and 9 bases separated the two germline ends. CDR1 SGDLS and CDR2 YYNGEE come from the germline V gene. The CDR3 sequence is CASSVGLSSYNEQFF. DNA of the CDR3: TGTGCCAGCAGCGTCGGACTAAGCTCCTACAATGAGCAGTTCTTC.

The chain employs TRBV5-1 and TRBJ1-4, with D uncertain. CDR3 length: 16 amino acids. Trimming took 0 bases from V and 0 from J, leaving 9 bases between them. Germline V gene sequence: CDR1 SGHRS, CDR2 YFSETQ. As DNA, the CDR3 is TGCGCCAGCAGCTTGGCCTTGGCACCAACTAATGAAAAACTGTTTTTT. Translation: CASSLALAPTNEKLFF.

This clonotype has ten or more counts. Here the CDR3 DNA reads TGTGCCAGCACCCTTAGAGGGCGCGGCACTGAAGCTTTCTTT. Encoded protein: CASTLRGRGTEAFF. The chain carries TRBV12-3 or TRBV12-4 and TRBJ1-1; D remains unclear. The CDR3 runs 14 residues. V shed 7 bases and J shed 4 bases, with 16 bases lying between them.

The table lists this clonotype with many counts. The J gene is TRBJ1-2, the V gene TRBV11-2, with a weak D call TRBD1 (5 bases). The CDR3 sequence is 15 residues long. V lost 1 base, J lost 4 bases, and 13 bases lay in between. Germline CDR1 SGHAT, CDR2 FQNNGV. The DNA of the CDR3 is TGTGCCAGCAGCTTAGTTGACAGTTTGCCCTATGGCTACACCTTC. Its protein product is CASSLVDSLPYGYTF.

This clonotype turned up a few times. This chain links TRBV19 with TRBJ2-1; tentatively, D is TRBD1 (5 bases). Trimming pared 1 base from V and 2 bases from J, leaving 9 bases between. Per the germline V gene, CDR1 is LNHDA and CDR2 is SQIVND (reference sequence). The CDR3 extends over 15 amino acids. The CDR3 DNA reads TGTGCCAGTAGTATAGGTCAGGGAACCTACAATGAGCAGTTCTTC. Amino acids: CASSIGQGTYNEQFF. The entire variable domain, with the rest obtained from reference TRBV19 and TRBJ2-1, is as follows: DGGITQSPKYLFRKEGQNVTLSCEQNLNHDAMYWYRQDPGQGLRLIYYSQIVNDFQKGDIAEGYSVSREKKESFPLTVTSAQKNPTAFYLCASSIGQGTYNEQFFGPGTRLTVL.

The V and J genes are TRBV4-1 and TRBJ2-7, with D possibly TRBD1 on 5 matching bases. In germline, CDR1 is MGHRA, CDR2 YSYEKL. The CDR3 contains 13 residues. V was pared by 2 bases and J by 2 bases, with 7 bases between. CDR3 in amino acids: CASSQQGTYEQYF. The DNA for the CDR3 is TGCGCCAGCAGCCAACAGGGAACCTACGAGCAGTACTTC.

This clonotype was counted at least ten times. The J gene is TRBJ1-1, the V gene TRBV5-1; D is uncertain. Looked up from germline, CDR1 is SGHRS and CDR2 is YFSETQ. V was trimmed by 4 bases and J by 11 bases, leaving 18 bases between them. CDR3 size: 13 residues. CDR3 sequence (DNA): TGCGCCAGCAGCAGCGCCTCCGGGAAAGAGGCTTTCTTT. It specifies CASSSASGKEAFF. The full variable domain, completed using reference TRBV5-1 and TRBJ1-1, is KAGVTQTPRYLIKTRGQQVTLSCSPISGHRSVSWYQQTPGQGLQFLFEYFSETQRNKGNFPGRFSGRQFSNSRSEMNVSTLELGDSALYLCASSSASGKEAFFGQGTRLTVV.

The sample holds a few counts of this clonotype. The chain links TRBV7-3 to TRBJ2-1; maybe TRBD2 (5 bases). V was clipped by 1 base and J by 8 bases, with 18 bases between them. CDR1 SGHTA and CDR2 FQGTGA come from the germline V gene. This CDR3 region has 16 residues. Written as DNA, the CDR3 is TGTGCCAGCAGCTTAATCATAGGGAGAGGTAGAGATGAGCAGTTCTTC. It codes for CASSLIIGRGRDEQFF.

In its sample, this clonotype was seen many times. The rearrangement uses TRBV30 and TRBJ1-2; D not resolved. Trimming took off 0 bases at V and 2 bases at J, with 7 bases between the two ends. The CDR3 is 13 residues long. The germline gives CDR1 GTSNPN, CDR2 SVGIG (reference sequence). The CDR3 spells CAWSVASNYGYTF. In nucleotides, the CDR3 is TGTGCCTGGAGTGTAGCCTCCAACTATGGCTACACCTTC.

In its sample, this clonotype was seen many times. This chain connects TRBV24-1 to TRBJ1-2, with 8 bases matching TRBD1. After removal of 4 bases from V and 6 bases from J, the junction contained 6 bases not matched to a gene. The CDR3 runs to 14 residues. Germline CDR1 and CDR2: KGHDR and SFDVKD. CDR3 loop: CATSDPDRVDGYTF. CDR3 in DNA: TGTGCCACCAGTGACCCGGACAGGGTTGATGGCTACACCTTC.

This clonotype was counted only a few times. The chain is built from TRBV7-9 and TRBJ1-1, with D possibly matching TRBD1 (6 bases). CDR3 size: 13 residues. Germline V CDR1 and CDR2: SEHNR, FQNEAQ (reference sequence). The V end lost 5 bases, the J end lost 10 bases, and 17 bases lay between the germline ends. CDR3 sequence: CASSPEGVGRAFF. The CDR3 DNA is TGTGCCAGCAGCCCCGAGGGGGTGGGGCGAGCTTTCTTT.

This clonotype was found many times. V gene TRBV30 combines with J gene TRBJ2-5; TRBD2 matches at 10 bases. Germline CDR1 and CDR2: GTSNPN and SVGIG (reference sequence). V lost 1 base and J lost 5; bases outside the gene matches: 4. The CDR3 has 14 residues. CDR3 region: CAWSGLAGAETQYF. The CDR3 nucleotides are TGTGCCTGGAGTGGGCTAGCGGGAGCGGAGACCCAGTACTTC.

This clonotype occurred a few times. The gene calls are TRBV5-1 and TRBJ1-2; D perhaps matches TRBD1 (5 bases). This CDR3 has 13 residues. The V end lost 0 bases, the J end lost 7 bases, and 10 bases lay between the germline ends. Looked up from germline, CDR1 is SGHRS and CDR2 is YFSETQ. CDR3 nucleotides: TGCGCCAGCAGCTTGGAGGGGCGCGTTGGCTACACCTTC. It codes for CASSLEGRVGYTF.

The table lists this clonotype with a few counts. The chain uses TRBV6-5 and TRBJ1-2; D is ambiguous. CDR1 is MNHEY and CDR2 is SVGAGI in the germline V gene. V was shortened by 0 bases and J by 2 bases, with 10 bases between the two germline ends. The CDR3 totals 15 residues. The CDR3 DNA reads as TGTGCCAGCAGTTACTCGGATAGAGGGAACTATGGCTACACCTTC. As protein: CASSYSDRGNYGYTF.

This clonotype was observed many times. V gene TRBV11-2 combines with J gene TRBJ2-5; 7 bases align to TRBD2. Unmatched junction bases numbered 3, after V lost 2 bases and J lost 3 bases. Germline loops: CDR1 SGHAT, CDR2 FQNNGV. The CDR3 covers 14 residues. CDR3 sequence reads: CASSLPSGKETQYF. The CDR3 DNA reads TGTGCCAGCAGCTTACCTAGCGGTAAAGAGACCCAGTACTTC.

This clonotype was seen many times. V gene TRBV7-9 combines with J gene TRBJ2-1; D is perhaps TRBD2 (6 bases). The CDR3 covers 15 residues. Germline V CDR1 and CDR2: SEHNR, FQNEAQ (reference sequence). Deletions cut 7 bases from V and 3 bases from J, with 16 bases between. The CDR3 sequence: CASIPTRDVYNEQFF. The CDR3 nucleotides read TGTGCCAGCATCCCGACGCGGGATGTCTACAATGAGCAGTTCTTC.